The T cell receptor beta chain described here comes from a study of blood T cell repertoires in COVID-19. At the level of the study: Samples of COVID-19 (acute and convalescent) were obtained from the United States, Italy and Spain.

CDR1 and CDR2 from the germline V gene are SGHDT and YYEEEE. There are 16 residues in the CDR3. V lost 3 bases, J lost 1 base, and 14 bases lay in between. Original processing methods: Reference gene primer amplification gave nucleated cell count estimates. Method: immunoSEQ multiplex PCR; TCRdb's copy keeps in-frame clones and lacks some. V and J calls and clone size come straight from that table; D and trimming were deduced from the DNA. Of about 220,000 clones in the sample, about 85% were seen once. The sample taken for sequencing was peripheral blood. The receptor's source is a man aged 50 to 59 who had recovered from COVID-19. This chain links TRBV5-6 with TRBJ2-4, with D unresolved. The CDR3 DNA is TGTGCCAGCAGCTCCCTAGGTTCCACCGCCAAAAACATTCAGTACTTC. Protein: CASSSLGSTAKNIQYF. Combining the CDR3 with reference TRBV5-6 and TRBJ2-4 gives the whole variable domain DAGVTQSPTHLIKTRGQQVTLRCSPKSGHDTVSWYQQALGQGPQFIFQYYEEEERQRGNFPDRFSGHQFPNYSSELNVNALLLGDSALYLCASSSLGSTAKNIQYFGAGTRLSVL.